The clone carrying this T cell receptor beta chain occurred a few times. The antigen is unknown. The junction shows a germline mismatch at one end, possibly a read error. The germline gives CDR1 DFQATT, CDR2 SNEGSKA (reference sequence). This CDR3 comprises 18 residues. These data are taken from a study of blood T cells in healthy people across ages. The second PCR ran roughly 6 to 11 cycles with a sample-barcoded 5' primer and J-beta primers. Each CDR3 protein gets one entry after TCRdb re-called the 5' RACE reads with MiXCR. The sample contains about 1.6 million distinct CDR3 sequences, roughly 32% of which appear only once. Study-wide points: Per-million-T-cell TCR beta diversity fell roughly linearly with age. Naive CD4+ cell counts and diversity both ran higher in long-lived than in aged donors. Reliance upon unsorted PBMCs precluded definitive naive versus antigen-experienced comparison.

The chain combines TRBV20-1 with TRBJ2-5; 10 bases line up with TRBD2. The J call may be wrong; the DNA end is better matched by TRBJ2-7. This sequence was found in a woman in her 30s in good health. Sequencing input: blood. The DNA for the CDR3 is TGCAGCGCTAGAGATCTCTACAGCGGGAGGGCCGTTAGAGACGAGCAGTACTTC. This translates into CSARDLYSGRAVRDEQYF.